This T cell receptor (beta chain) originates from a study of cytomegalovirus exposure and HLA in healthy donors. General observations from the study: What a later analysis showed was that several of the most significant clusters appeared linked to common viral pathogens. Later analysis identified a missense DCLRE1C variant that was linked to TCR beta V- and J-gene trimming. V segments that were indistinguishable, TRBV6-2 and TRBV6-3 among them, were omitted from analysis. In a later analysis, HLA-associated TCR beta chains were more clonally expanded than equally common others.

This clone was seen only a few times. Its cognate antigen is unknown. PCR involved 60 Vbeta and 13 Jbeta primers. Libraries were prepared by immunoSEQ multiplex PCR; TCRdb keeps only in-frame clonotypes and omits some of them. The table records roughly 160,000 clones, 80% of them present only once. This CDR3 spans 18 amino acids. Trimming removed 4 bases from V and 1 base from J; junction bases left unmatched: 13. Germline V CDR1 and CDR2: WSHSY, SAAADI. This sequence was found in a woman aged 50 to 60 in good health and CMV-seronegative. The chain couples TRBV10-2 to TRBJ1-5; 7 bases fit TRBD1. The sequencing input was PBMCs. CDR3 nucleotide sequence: TGCGCCAGCAGTGTGTATGGGAGACAGGGAATGAGCAATCAGCCCCAGCATTTT. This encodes CASSVYGRQGMSNQPQHF.